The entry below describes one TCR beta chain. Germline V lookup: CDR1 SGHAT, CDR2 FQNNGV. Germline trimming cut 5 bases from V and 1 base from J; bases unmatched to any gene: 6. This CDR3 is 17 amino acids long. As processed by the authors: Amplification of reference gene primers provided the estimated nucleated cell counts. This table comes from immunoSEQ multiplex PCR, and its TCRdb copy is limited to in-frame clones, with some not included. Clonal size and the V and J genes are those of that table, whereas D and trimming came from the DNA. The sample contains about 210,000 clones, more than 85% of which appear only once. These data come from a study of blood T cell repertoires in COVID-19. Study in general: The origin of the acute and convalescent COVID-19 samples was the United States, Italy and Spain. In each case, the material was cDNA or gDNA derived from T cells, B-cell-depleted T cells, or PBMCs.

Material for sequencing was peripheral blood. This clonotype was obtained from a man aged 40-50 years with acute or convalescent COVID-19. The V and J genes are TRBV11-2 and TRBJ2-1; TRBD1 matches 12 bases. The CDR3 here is CASSRGQGALSYNEQFF. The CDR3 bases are TGTGCCAGCAGCAGGGGACAGGGGGCACTTTCCTACAATGAGCAGTTCTTC.